Listed below are T cell receptor beta chains from one sample, sequenced in a study of identical twins. TCRdb reprocessed the 5' RACE reads via MiXCR and lists one record per CDR3 protein. The table records around 470,000 distinct CDR3 sequences, 13% to 15% of them present only once. This sample was also put to use in a study of yellow fever vaccine responses in identical twins.

The sample taken for sequencing was CD4+ T cells sorted from blood. These receptors all come from a woman between 18 and 29 years old in good health. Both conserved end residues are part of each CDR3. A D gene is named only where the DNA matches it firmly. Clone size is stated in some rows and not others, as once, few, many or a class when expanded.

v_call: TRBV5-1; j_call: TRBJ2-5; clone_size: few; d_call: NA; cdr3_aa: CASSGDFETQYF; cdr3_nt: TGCGCCAGCAGCGGGGACTTCGAGACCCAGTACTTC
v_call: TRBV5-1; j_call: TRBJ2-2; clone_size: many; d_call: NA; cdr3_aa: CASSFSGATGELFF; cdr3_nt: TGCGCCAGCAGCTTTTCAGGAGCCACCGGGGAGCTGTTTTTT
v_call: TRBV3-1; j_call: TRBJ2-1; clone_size: few; d_call: NA; cdr3_aa: CASSLRTAYNEQFF; cdr3_nt: TGTGCCAGCAGCCTGCGGACAGCGTACAATGAGCAGTTCTTC
v_call: TRBV27; j_call: TRBJ2-5; clone_size: NA; d_call: TRBD2; cdr3_aa: CASSKTPPGLAGGPVGETQYF; cdr3_nt: TGTGCCAGCAGTAAAACGCCCCCCGGACTAGCGGGGGGGCCGGTCGGGGAGACCCAGTACTTC
v_call: TRBV7-9; j_call: TRBJ2-7; clone_size: many; d_call: TRBD2; cdr3_aa: CASSSQAGGPYEQYF; cdr3_nt: TGTGCCAGCAGCTCGCAAGCGGGAGGGCCGTACGAGCAGTACTTC
v_call: TRBV6-1; j_call: TRBJ2-6; clone_size: NA; d_call: NA; cdr3_aa: CASSEVAHRGANVLTF; cdr3_nt: TGTGCCAGCAGTGAAGTGGCACATCGGGGGGCCAACGTCCTGACTTTC
v_call: TRBV7-3; j_call: TRBJ2-1; clone_size: NA; d_call: NA; cdr3_aa: CASSPKRVGYNEQFF; cdr3_nt: TGTGCCAGCAGCCCAAAGCGGGTGGGATACAATGAGCAGTTCTTC
v_call: TRBV6-5; j_call: TRBJ2-3; clone_size: many; d_call: TRBD1; cdr3_aa: CASSYGTGDTDTQYF; cdr3_nt: TGTGCCAGCAGTTACGGGACAGGGGACACAGATACGCAGTATTTT
v_call: TRBV5-6; j_call: TRBJ2-1; clone_size: few; d_call: NA; cdr3_aa: CASSLAPLGEQFF; cdr3_nt: TGTGCCAGCAGCTTGGCCCCGCTGGGTGAGCAGTTCTTC
v_call: TRBV6-1; j_call: TRBJ2-7; clone_size: NA; d_call: NA; cdr3_aa: CASSEVRYEQYF; cdr3_nt: TGTGCCAGCAGTGAAGTTAGATACGAGCAGTACTTC
v_call: TRBV20-1; j_call: TRBJ2-1; clone_size: few; d_call: TRBD2; cdr3_aa: CSARDSTRLAGGPDEQFF; cdr3_nt: TGCAGTGCTAGGGATAGTACAAGACTAGCGGGAGGGCCGGATGAGCAGTTCTTC
v_call: TRBV29-1; j_call: TRBJ2-1; clone_size: many; d_call: NA; cdr3_aa: CSVVLQRYNEQFF; cdr3_nt: TGCAGCGTTGTGCTACAGCGGTACAATGAGCAGTTCTTC
v_call: TRBV10-2; j_call: TRBJ2-2; clone_size: few; d_call: NA; cdr3_aa: CASRARQTLNTGELFF; cdr3_nt: TGCGCCAGCAGAGCACGACAGACGTTGAACACCGGGGAGCTGTTTTTT
v_call: TRBV30; j_call: TRBJ2-7; clone_size: NA; d_call: TRBD2; cdr3_aa: CAWTPGLSYEQYF; cdr3_nt: TGTGCCTGGACTCCGGGACTAAGCTACGAGCAGTACTTC
v_call: TRBV20-1; j_call: TRBJ2-7; clone_size: NA; d_call: NA; cdr3_aa: CSANRPEPLYEQYF; cdr3_nt: TGCAGTGCTAATAGGCCCGAACCTCTCTACGAGCAGTACTTC
v_call: TRBV10-3; j_call: TRBJ2-2; clone_size: few; d_call: TRBD1; cdr3_aa: CAIRSGTGATGELFF; cdr3_nt: TGTGCCATCAGGTCCGGGACAGGGGCCACCGGGGAGCTGTTTTTT
v_call: TRBV20-1; j_call: TRBJ2-5; clone_size: few; d_call: NA; cdr3_aa: CSARPNQETQYF; cdr3_nt: TGCAGTGCAAGGCCCAACCAAGAGACCCAGTACTTC
v_call: TRBV3-1; j_call: TRBJ2-5; clone_size: NA; d_call: TRBD2; cdr3_aa: CASSLGLAGGTKETQYF; cdr3_nt: TGTGCCAGCAGCCTGGGACTAGCGGGGGGGACAAAAGAGACCCAGTACTTC
v_call: TRBV12-3/TRBV12-4; j_call: TRBJ2-1; clone_size: many; d_call: TRBD2; cdr3_aa: CASSLTGGYNEQFF; cdr3_nt: TGTGCCAGCAGTTTAACGGGGGGGTACAATGAGCAGTTCTTC
v_call: TRBV7-2; j_call: TRBJ2-4; clone_size: many; d_call: TRBD1; cdr3_aa: CASSFSGGLENIQYF; cdr3_nt: TGTGCCAGCAGCTTTTCAGGGGGATTGGAAAACATTCAGTACTTC
v_call: TRBV24-1; j_call: TRBJ1-1; clone_size: NA; d_call: TRBD1; cdr3_aa: CATSDTDRGTFF; cdr3_nt: TGTGCCACCAGTGATACCGACAGGGGAACTTTCTTT
v_call: TRBV28; j_call: TRBJ2-5; clone_size: NA; d_call: TRBD1; cdr3_aa: CASRPHRGLSRRPQYF; cdr3_nt: TGTGCCAGCCGACCCCACAGGGGCCTTTCGAGAAGGCCCCAGTACTTC
v_call: TRBV5-1; j_call: TRBJ2-7; clone_size: NA; d_call: NA; cdr3_aa: CASSLEGGLELYEQYF; cdr3_nt: TGCGCCAGCAGCTTGGAGGGGGGGTTGGAGTTGTACGAGCAGTACTTC
v_call: TRBV12-3/TRBV12-4; j_call: TRBJ1-1; clone_size: NA; d_call: TRBD1; cdr3_aa: CASSPGGGEAFF; cdr3_nt: TGTGCCAGCAGTCCAGGGGGTGGTGAAGCTTTCTTT
v_call: TRBV9; j_call: TRBJ1-3; clone_size: NA; d_call: NA; cdr3_aa: CASSVGGSGVGAGNTIYF; cdr3_nt: TGTGCCAGCAGCGTAGGAGGATCTGGGGTAGGGGCTGGAAACACCATATATTTT
v_call: TRBV10-2; j_call: TRBJ2-3; clone_size: NA; d_call: TRBD2; cdr3_aa: CASSGASGSWADTQYF; cdr3_nt: TGCGCCAGCAGTGGGGCTAGCGGGAGTTGGGCAGATACGCAGTATTTT
v_call: TRBV4-2; j_call: TRBJ2-1; clone_size: few; d_call: NA; cdr3_aa: CASSQDQAPTGQFF; cdr3_nt: TGTGCCAGCAGCCAAGATCAGGCCCCAACAGGGCAGTTCTTC
v_call: TRBV20-1; j_call: TRBJ2-3; clone_size: NA; d_call: TRBD1; cdr3_aa: CSARDRDPDTQYF; cdr3_nt: TGCAGTGCTAGGGACAGGGACCCAGATACGCAGTATTTT
v_call: TRBV2; j_call: TRBJ2-3; clone_size: few; d_call: NA; cdr3_aa: CASRELVRTDTQYF; cdr3_nt: TGTGCCAGCAGGGAACTAGTGCGCACAGATACGCAGTATTTT
v_call: TRBV7-9; j_call: TRBJ1-1; clone_size: few; d_call: NA; cdr3_aa: CASSLVTDTEAFF; cdr3_nt: TGTGCCAGCAGCTTAGTAACAGACACTGAAGCTTTCTTT
v_call: TRBV20-1; j_call: TRBJ2-1; clone_size: many; d_call: TRBD1; cdr3_aa: CSARTGQGLYNEQFF; cdr3_nt: TGCAGTGCTAGGACCGGACAGGGTCTCTACAATGAGCAGTTCTTC
v_call: TRBV28; j_call: TRBJ1-1; clone_size: few; d_call: NA; cdr3_aa: CAIRRNTEAFF; cdr3_nt: TGTGCCATTAGGCGCAACACTGAAGCTTTCTTT